This TCR beta chain was captured by sequencing in a study of breast tumors, draining lymph nodes, adjacent tissues. General study findings and limits: The lymph node origin of tumor T cells was framed as consistent with a hypothesis, not demonstrated. Compared with lymph nodes, tumors were less diverse; compared with nontumor tissue, more. Luminal-like breast cancer showed significantly greater tumor-nontumor repertoire similarity than basal-like breast cancer did. Data fit most tumor T cells coming from lymph node, expanding in tumor.

This clonotype was seen repeatedly, ten times or more. The antigen remains unidentified. TCRdb independently ran MiXCR on the multiplex PCR reads; one entry per CDR3 protein. The repertoire has around 130,000 distinct CDR3 sequences, roughly 20% of them found once; the top ten carry about 2.2%. The lymph nodes were axillary draining lymph nodes from breast cancer patients. The specimen was axillary lymph node tissue. The clonotype comes from a female donor with breast cancer. Some clones in this sample may be carry-over from other donors' samples.

The CDR3 loop is CASSIKSTSGTDTQYF. DNA of the CDR3: TGCGCCAGCAGCATCAAAAGCACTAGCGGTACAGATACGCAGTATTTT. The V gene is TRBV5-1, the J gene TRBJ2-3, with TRBD2 identical over 8 bases. CDR3 length: 16 amino acids. CDR1 and CDR2 from the germline V gene are SGHRS and YFSETQ. Trimming took 4 bases from V and 3 from J; bases not matched to a gene: 10. Together with reference TRBV5-1 and TRBJ2-3, the CDR3 gives the full variable domain: KAGVTQTPRYLIKTRGQQVTLSCSPISGHRSVSWYQQTPGQGLQFLFEYFSETQRNKGNFPGRFSGRQFSNSRSEMNVSTLELGDSALYLCASSIKSTSGTDTQYFGPGTRLTVL.